Each of the 30 T cell receptor beta chains below was sequenced from the same sample in a study of glioma-infiltrating T cells after dendritic cell vaccination. This sample's time point: after dendritic cell vaccination, including at tumor progression/relapse. TCRdb keeps only in-frame clones here, not all; method: immunoSEQ multiplex PCR. The data show around 92,000 clones, 80% seen once. The input for sequencing was blood, taken after dendritic cell vaccination. The receptor source for this set is a human donor with glioblastoma.

V usage is TRBV11-1 and J usage is TRBJ1-4; no clear D gene. The CDR3 length is 16 residues. Germline CDR1 SGHAT, CDR2 FQDESV (reference sequence). V was clipped by 2 bases and J by 0 bases, with 10 bases between them. In DNA form, the CDR3 reads TGTGCCAGCAGCTTAAGGCCAGGCGCAACTAATGAAAAACTGTTTTTT. Translating gives CASSLRPGATNEKLFF. Full variable domain (missing parts from reference TRBV11-1 and TRBJ1-4): EAEVAQSPRYKITEKSQAVAFWCDPISGHATLYWYRQILGQGPELLVQFQDESVVDDSQLPKDRFSAERLKGVDSTLKIQPAELGDSAMYLCASSLRPGATNEKLFFGSGTQLSVL.

The genes are TRBV6-5 and TRBJ1-1; no definite D call. The CDR3 runs 13 residues. With 6 bases removed from V and 1 base from J, the gap between germline ends came to 9 bases. The germline V gene has CDR1 MNHEY and CDR2 SVGAGI. The CDR3 region has the DNA TGTGCCAGCAGGAGGCAAGCGAACACTGAAGCTTTCTTT. This sequence encodes CASRRQANTEAFF.

The chain combines TRBV7-9 with TRBJ2-5; a possible D gene is TRBD2 (6 bases). There are 14 residues in the CDR3. V shed 1 base and J shed 7 bases, with 13 bases lying between them. Germline CDR1 and CDR2: SEHNR and FQNEAQ (reference sequence). Here the CDR3 reads CASSLVNSGGTQYF. Written as DNA, the CDR3 is TGTGCCAGCAGCTTAGTGAATAGCGGCGGGACCCAGTACTTC.

V is TRBV7-9 and J is TRBJ2-5; no clear D. The ends were cut back, 5 bases at V and 3 bases at J, with 10 bases in the middle. The CDR3 runs 13 residues. CDR1 is SEHNR and CDR2 is FQNEAQ in the germline V gene (reference sequence). CDR3 protein: CASSPRVEETQYF. The CDR3, as DNA: TGTGCCAGCAGCCCCCGAGTAGAAGAGACCCAGTACTTC. The whole variable domain, remainder taken from reference TRBV7-9 and TRBJ2-5, is DTGVSQNPRHKITKRGQNVTFRCDPISEHNRLYWYRQTLGQGPEFLTYFQNEAQLEKSRLLSDRFSAERPKGSFSTLEIQRTEQGDSAMYLCASSPRVEETQYFGPGTRLLVL.

This chain joins TRBV30 and TRBJ1-1; 8 bases line up with TRBD1. This CDR3 comprises 12 residues. V was pared by 4 bases and J by 5 bases, with 3 bases of the junction left unmatched. CDR1 and CDR2 from the germline V gene are GTSNPN and SVGIG (reference sequence). As DNA, the CDR3 is TGTGCCTGGAACGACAGGGGAACTGAAGCTTTCTTT. As protein: CAWNDRGTEAFF. The full variable domain, its missing parts supplied by reference TRBV30 and TRBJ1-1, is SQTIHQWPATLVQPVGSPLSLECTVEGTSNPNLYWYRQAAGRGLQLLFYSVGIGQISSEVPQNLSASRPQDRQFILSSKKLLLSDSGFYLCAWNDRGTEAFFGQGTRLTVV.

This clone was observed a single time. CDR3 sequence: CASSKQGHYGYTF. As DNA, the CDR3 is TGTGCCAGCAGCAAACAGGGGCACTATGGCTACACCTTC. V and J are TRBV5-6 and TRBJ1-2, with 7 bases fitting TRBD1. The J segment lost 3 bases and the V segment lost 4 bases, leaving 3 bases of the junction unmatched. This CDR3 region has 13 residues. Germline assignment: CDR1 SGHDT and CDR2 YYEEEE.

This chain joins TRBV9 and TRBJ2-6; D is perhaps TRBD1 (6 bases). Between the trimmed V and J ends, which lost 1 base and 4 bases, there was a span of 9 bases. Germline loops: CDR1 SGDLS, CDR2 YYNGEE. This CDR3 spans 15 amino acids. The CDR3 spells CASSVSGDGANVLTF. In DNA, the CDR3 is TGTGCCAGCAGCGTATCAGGGGACGGGGCCAACGTCCTGACTTTC. Using reference TRBV9 and TRBJ2-6 for the parts outside the CDR3, the full variable domain is DSGVTQTPKHLITATGQRVTLRCSPRSGDLSVYWYQQSLDQGLQFLIQYYNGEERAKGNILERFSAQQFPDLHSELNLSSLELGDSALYFCASSVSGDGANVLTFGAGSRLTVL.

The DNA of the CDR3 is TGCAGCGTTCTACAGGGTGGGGATACGCAGTATTTT. Protein: CSVLQGGDTQYF. This rearrangement joins TRBV29-1 to TRBJ2-3; the D gene is possibly TRBD1 (6 bases). From germline, CDR1 is SQVTM and CDR2 ANQGSEA. The CDR3 has 12 amino acids. Trimming left V 5 bases short and J 6 bases short, with 12 bases between.

J is TRBJ2-1 and V is TRBV2; 7 bases agree with TRBD1. The V and J ends lost 3 bases and 6 bases, in that order; junction bases with no gene match: 11. The CDR3 contains 16 residues. Germline loops: CDR1 SNHLY, CDR2 FYNNEI. CDR3 sequence (DNA): TGTGCCAGCAGTGACCCCACACAGGGGATGGGCAATGAGCAGTTCTTC. Translation gives CASSDPTQGMGNEQFF.

The rearrangement uses TRBV28 and TRBJ2-2; D gene uncertain. Trimming removed 9 bases from V and 2 bases from J, with 4 bases in between. Per the germline V gene, CDR1 is MDHEN and CDR2 is SYDVKM. The CDR3 totals 11 residues. Here the CDR3 reads CASLNTGELFF. The CDR3 coding sequence is TGTGCCAGTCTAAACACCGGGGAGCTGTTTTTT. The full variable domain, in which reference TRBV28 and TRBJ2-2 provide the parts outside the CDR3, is DVKVTQSSRYLVKRTGEKVFLECVQDMDHENMFWYRQDPGLGLRLIYFSYDVKMKEKGDIPEGYSVSREKKERFSLILESASTNQTSMYLCASLNTGELFFGEGSRLTVL.

This clone was seen a handful of times. V usage is TRBV28 and J usage is TRBJ2-7; D may be TRBD2 (6 bases). From germline, CDR1 is MDHEN and CDR2 SYDVKM. The V gene lost 3 bases and the J gene lost 9 bases, with 15 bases spanning the gap. The CDR3 contains 13 residues. The CDR3 coding sequence is TGTGCCAGCAGTTTCGTCGCCTGGGGGGTGCAGTACTTC. Protein sequence: CASSFVAWGVQYF. Looking up the rest from reference TRBV28 and TRBJ2-7 gives the full variable domain: DVKVTQSSRYLVKRTGEKVFLECVQDMDHENMFWYRQDPGLGLRLIYFSYDVKMKEKGDIPEGYSVSREKKERFSLILESASTNQTSMYLCASSFVAWGVQYFGPGTRLTVT.

This clone was detected only once. The sample carries other DNA sequences with the same CDR3. The chain links TRBV28 to TRBJ1-3; D is ambiguous. Trimming removed 1 base at V and 2 bases at J, with 9 bases between. The CDR3 contains 15 residues. Germline lookup yields CDR1 MDHEN and CDR2 SYDVKM. The chain's CDR3 is CASSLLTGTGNTIYF. The CDR3 DNA sequence: TGTGCCAGCAGTTTATTAACGGGGACTGGAAACACCATATATTTT.

The chain joins TRBV18 to TRBJ1-2, with 9 bases aligning to TRBD1. V shed 5 bases and J 6 bases; nucleotides not matched to a gene: 4. CDR1 is KGHSH, CDR2 LQKENI, per germline. The CDR3 has 13 residues. In nucleotides, the CDR3 is TGTGCCAGCTCAACCGGGACAGGGAATGGCTACACCTTC. It yields the protein CASSTGTGNGYTF.

This rearrangement joins TRBV5-1 to TRBJ2-1; no firm D call. The germline CDR1 and CDR2 sequences are SGHRS and YFSETQ. This CDR3 region has 13 residues. Deletions cut 0 bases from V and 2 bases from J, with 3 bases between. The CDR3 loop is CASSLDTYNEQFF. DNA of the CDR3: TGCGCCAGCAGCTTGGATACCTACAATGAGCAGTTCTTC.

This clone was seen more than once but under ten times. The V gene is TRBV2, the J gene TRBJ1-4; D not certain. V lost 9 bases to trimming and J lost 4 bases, with 15 bases between them. This CDR3 has 14 amino acids. The germline V gene has CDR1 SNHLY and CDR2 FYNNEI. DNA of the CDR3: TGTGCCAGTAGAGGCGGCCAGAGTAATGAAAAACTGTTTTTT. It yields the protein CASRGGQSNEKLFF.

The chain links TRBV5-1 to TRBJ2-1, with 10 bases identical to TRBD1. The V and J ends lost 4 bases and 13 bases, in that order; junction bases with no gene match: 8. This CDR3 region has 13 residues. Per the germline V gene, CDR1 is SGHRS and CDR2 is YFSETQ. CDR3 sequence (DNA): TGCGCCAGCAGCGCCGACAGGGGGCTTTTTCAGTTCTTC. It specifies CASSADRGLFQFF.

The rearrangement joins TRBV7-2 to TRBJ2-5, with D tentatively TRBD2 (6 bases). The germline CDR1 and CDR2 sequences are SGHTA and FQGNSA. The CDR3 is 13 residues long. With 3 bases removed from V and 7 bases from J, the gap between germline ends came to 12 bases. In DNA form, the CDR3 reads TGTGCCAGCAGCTTCTCCGGGGGAGGGACCCAGTACTTC. Its translation: CASSFSGGGTQYF. The variable domain in full, with the rest retrieved from reference TRBV7-2 and TRBJ2-5, is GAGVSQSPSNKVTEKGKDVELRCDPISGHTALYWYRQSLGQGLEFLIYFQGNSAPDKSGLPSDRFSAERTGGSVSTLTIQRTQQEDSAVYLCASSFSGGGTQYFGPGTRLLVL.

The J gene is TRBJ1-1, the V gene TRBV19; 8 bases are a match to TRBD1. Germline V gene lookup returns CDR1 LNHDA and CDR2 SQIVND (reference sequence). V was clipped by 9 bases and J by 2 bases; unmatched bases: 5. The CDR3 length is 13 residues. Here the CDR3 reads CASGGQVNTEAFF. The CDR3 DNA sequence: TGTGCCAGCGGGGGACAGGTTAACACTGAAGCTTTCTTT.

The chain uses TRBV5-4 and TRBJ2-7; a possible D gene is TRBD2 (5 bases). Per the germline V gene, CDR1 is SGHNT and CDR2 is YYREEE (reference sequence). This CDR3 spans 13 amino acids. The V and J ends lost 2 bases and 6 bases respectively, with 12 bases between them. CDR3 sequence reads: CASSFVASREQYF. The CDR3 bases are TGTGCCAGCAGCTTTGTGGCTAGCCGCGAGCAGTACTTC.

The sample holds one count of this clone. This sequence joins TRBV7-3 and TRBJ2-2; tentative D call: TRBD2 (6 bases). V lost 2 bases and J lost 1, with 17 bases in between. This CDR3 is built from 18 residues. The germline CDR1 and CDR2 sequences are SGHTA and FQGTGA. CDR3 DNA sequence: TGTGCCAGCAGCTTAGGGGGGACTTCTCTCGTGAACACCGGGGAGCTGTTTTTT. This codes for CASSLGGTSLVNTGELFF.

The chain uses TRBV10-3 and TRBJ1-1, with D maybe TRBD1 (6 bases). V shed 8 bases and J shed 2 bases, with 12 bases lying between them. This CDR3 comprises 13 residues. Germline CDR1 reads ENHRY; CDR2 reads SYGVKD. The CDR3 DNA reads TGTGCCATCCGGGACACCTTAAACACTGAAGCTTTCTTT. Translating gives CAIRDTLNTEAFF.

V gene TRBV28 combines with J gene TRBJ1-6; 7 nucleotides agree with TRBD1. This CDR3 has 16 residues. Germline V gives CDR1 MDHEN, CDR2 SYDVKM. Trimming cost V 1 base and J 8 bases; bases outside gene matches: 8. The CDR3 region is CASSLSQGYGDSPLHF. The CDR3 bases are TGTGCCAGCAGTTTATCACAGGGGTATGGTGATTCACCCCTCCACTTT.

This clone is a singleton in its sample. The V call is TRBV7-8, the J call TRBJ1-3; TRBD1 is a possible D gene (6 bases). Trimming removed 1 base from V and 7 bases from J, with 17 bases in between. Germline CDR1 is SGHVS and CDR2 is FQNEAQ. The CDR3 is 16 amino acids. CDR3 residues: CASSLGTAGTRNTIYF. The CDR3 DNA is TGTGCCAGCAGCTTAGGGACAGCCGGAACGCGCAACACCATATATTTT.

This clone has only a few counts. The V and J genes are TRBV6-5 and TRBJ2-7; D remains ambiguous. This CDR3 contains 16 residues. The V gene lost 2 bases and the J gene lost 0 bases, with 14 bases spanning the gap. The V gene's germline CDR1 is MNHEY and CDR2 SVGAGI. The CDR3 coding sequence is TGTGCCAGCAGTTACAATAGCAATCATCCCTCCTACGAGCAGTACTTC. Its translation: CASSYNSNHPSYEQYF.

The chain combines TRBV18 with TRBJ2-5, with 7 bases matching TRBD1. The CDR3 is made up of 13 amino acids. In germline, CDR1 is KGHSH, CDR2 LQKENI. V gave up 6 bases and J gave up 1 base; unmatched junction bases: 2. CDR3 in amino acids: CASSRDSQETQYF. Written as DNA, the CDR3 is TGTGCCAGCTCCCGGGACAGCCAAGAGACCCAGTACTTC.

This sequence joins TRBV18 and TRBJ1-1, with D possibly being TRBD1 (6 bases). The CDR3 length is 17 residues. CDR1 KGHSH and CDR2 LQKENI come from the germline V gene. V dropped 3 bases and J dropped 0 bases, with 17 bases sitting between them. CDR3 sequence: CASSPTGSSYMNTEAFF. The DNA for the CDR3 is TGTGCCAGCTCACCTACAGGGAGCTCTTACATGAACACTGAAGCTTTCTTT.

This clone has a handful of counts. The chain recombines TRBV21-1 with TRBJ1-2; TRBD1 reflects the table's D call only, with no check against the DNA. TRBV21-1 is listed as a pseudogene. There are 17 residues in the CDR3. The DNA of the CDR3 is TGTGCCAGCAGCAAAGTAATGGGCAGGGGAATTTCCTATGGCTACACCTTC. As protein: CASSKVMGRGISYGYTF.

The rearrangement joins TRBV5-1 to TRBJ1-1, with 10 nucleotides matching TRBD1. Trimming took 2 bases from V and 5 from J; bases not matched to a gene: 3. Germline-derived CDR1 and CDR2 are SGHRS and YFSETQ. This CDR3 is 14 amino acids long. The CDR3 coding sequence is TGCGCCAGCAGCTTCGGACAGGGGGAGACTGAAGCTTTCTTT. Translated: CASSFGQGETEAFF.

This clone was seen a handful of times. The V gene is TRBV7-2, the J gene TRBJ2-7; 10 bases fit TRBD2. With 5 bases clipped from V and 2 bases from J, the junction kept 6 bases outside the gene matches. This CDR3 has 15 amino acids. Germline values: CDR1 SGHTA, CDR2 FQGNSA. CDR3 DNA: TGTGCCAGCAGCCCGGGACTAGCGAAAGCCTACGAGCAGTACTTC. Amino acid sequence: CASSPGLAKAYEQYF.

The V gene is TRBV30, the J gene TRBJ2-3; TRBD2 matches at 8 bases. This CDR3 region has 13 residues. Trimming took 1 base from V and 9 from J; bases not matched to a gene: 6. Germline loops: CDR1 GTSNPN, CDR2 SVGIG (reference sequence). CDR3: CAWSGSLAGTQYF. In nucleotides, the CDR3 is TGTGCCTGGAGTGGGTCTTTAGCGGGGACGCAGTATTTT.